These 25 T cell receptor beta chains were sequenced from one sample in a study of cytomegalovirus exposure and HLA in healthy donors. Use of 60 Vbeta and 13 Jbeta primers characterized the PCR. Assay used: immunoSEQ multiplex PCR; TCRdb lists only in-frame clones, some missing. The sample comprises 100,000 to 150,000 clones, approximately 80% of which are singletons, and about 13% rests with the top ten. Sequences were obtained from PBMCs. Receptor source: a woman between 40 and 55 years old in good health and CMV-seropositive.

This clone has a handful of counts. This chain connects TRBV5-1 to TRBJ2-7; tentative D call: TRBD1 (6 bases). The CDR3 spans 13 residues. Per the germline V gene, CDR1 is SGHRS and CDR2 is YFSETQ. The V gene lost 4 bases and the J gene lost 3 bases, with 11 bases spanning the gap. As DNA, the CDR3 is TGCGCCAGCAGCCTGGGGGCCAACTACGAGCAGTACTTC. Translated, it gives CASSLGANYEQYF.

The chain has TRBV7-9 and TRBJ2-7, with TRBD2 as a possible D gene (5 bases). The germline CDR1 and CDR2 sequences are SEHNR and FQNEAQ (reference sequence). Trimming removed 2 bases at V and 6 bases at J, with 8 bases between. The CDR3 sequence is 12 residues long. In nucleotides, the CDR3 is TGTGCCAGCAGCTTACTAACTAGCGAGCAGTACTTC. This translates into CASSLLTSEQYF.

The chain links TRBV19 to TRBJ2-2, with D perhaps matching TRBD1 (6 bases). Trimming took 2 bases from V and 5 from J, leaving 15 bases between them. The length of the CDR3 is 16 residues. CDR1 LNHDA and CDR2 SQIVND come from the germline V gene (reference sequence). The CDR3 nucleotides read TGTGCCAGTAGTATACATCAGGCAGGGGAGACCGGGGAGCTGTTTTTT. This codes for CASSIHQAGETGELFF.

This rearrangement joins TRBV21-1 to TRBJ2-1; TRBD2 reflects the table's D call only, with no check against the DNA. TRBV21-1 is termed a pseudogene. This CDR3 comprises 16 residues. The CDR3 spells CASSTSGTSGYNEQFF. The CDR3, as DNA: TGTGCCAGCAGCACCTCCGGGACTAGCGGCTACAATGAGCAGTTCTTC.

The chain joins TRBV30 to TRBJ1-2; no clear D. Germline-derived CDR1 and CDR2 are GTSNPN and SVGIG (reference sequence). Trimming removed 1 base from V and 3 bases from J, with 9 bases in between. CDR3 size: 13 residues. CDR3 sequence: CAWSDGEDYGYTF. The CDR3, as DNA: TGTGCCTGGAGTGACGGAGAGGACTATGGCTACACCTTC. Complete variable domain (other parts from reference TRBV30 and TRBJ1-2): SQTIHQWPATLVQPVGSPLSLECTVEGTSNPNLYWYRQAAGRGLQLLFYSVGIGQISSEVPQNLSASRPQDRQFILSSKKLLLSDSGFYLCAWSDGEDYGYTFGSGTRLTVV.

V and J are TRBV7-9 and TRBJ2-4; 7 bases are shared with TRBD1. Germline V CDR1 and CDR2: SEHNR, FQNEAQ (reference sequence). J gave up 3 bases and V 5 bases, and 10 bases lay outside the gene matches. The CDR3 length is 16 residues. The CDR3 loop is CASSPEGGRGKNIQYF. For the CDR3, the DNA is TGTGCCAGCAGCCCAGAAGGGGGCAGGGGCAAAAACATTCAGTACTTC.

This clone appeared once. The chain employs TRBV19 and TRBJ1-1, with no clear D. V gave up 10 bases and J gave up 0 bases, with 18 bases separating them. This CDR3 contains 15 residues. CDR1 is LNHDA, CDR2 SQIVND, per germline (reference sequence). This CDR3 reads CATTRGFLMNTEAFF. CDR3 DNA: TGTGCCACCACCCGAGGGTTCCTGATGAACACTGAAGCTTTCTTT.

The V gene is TRBV7-9, the J gene TRBJ2-7; 10 bases map to TRBD1. CDR1 is SEHNR and CDR2 is FQNEAQ in the germline V gene (reference sequence). This CDR3 has 11 residues. V dropped 8 bases and J dropped 6; count of bases not matched to a gene: 1. Written as DNA, the CDR3 is TGTGCCAGCGGACAGGGGGGCGAGCAGTACTTC. As protein: CASGQGGEQYF.

The chain couples TRBV9 to TRBJ1-1; a weak D match, TRBD1 (5 bases). CDR3 length: 15 residues. The germline V gene has CDR1 SGDLS and CDR2 YYNGEE. V was trimmed by 0 bases and J by 4 bases, leaving 13 bases between them. This CDR3 reads CASSVVEGVGTEAFF. In DNA, the CDR3 is TGTGCCAGCAGCGTAGTCGAAGGGGTGGGCACTGAAGCTTTCTTT.

This clone was observed once. J is TRBJ2-5 and V is TRBV5-8, with unresolved D. Between the trimmed V and J ends, which lost 4 bases and 0 bases, there was a span of 13 bases. CDR3 length: 15 residues. Germline values: CDR1 SGHTS, CDR2 YDEGEE. The CDR3 spells CASSPSLQNQETQYF. CDR3 nucleotides: TGTGCCAGCAGCCCTTCGTTACAGAACCAAGAGACCCAGTACTTC.

V and J are TRBV28 and TRBJ1-4; D is uncertain. The V gene lost 3 bases and the J gene lost 7 bases, with 15 bases spanning the gap. Germline CDR1 reads MDHEN; CDR2 reads SYDVKM. This CDR3 is built from 15 residues. CDR3 sequence reads: CASSLRSAGGEKLFF. The CDR3 coding sequence is TGTGCCAGCAGTTTGAGGTCAGCAGGAGGTGAAAAACTGTTTTTT.

This clone came up a few times. This chain uses TRBV4-1 with TRBJ1-5; 8 bases are a match to TRBD1. The ends lost 4 bases at V and 6 bases at J; junction bases unmatched: 8. CDR1 is MGHRA and CDR2 is YSYEKL in the germline V gene. This CDR3 spans 15 amino acids. The CDR3 sequence: CASSPGQGVGQPQHF. The CDR3 DNA sequence: TGCGCCAGCAGCCCTGGACAGGGTGTGGGTCAGCCCCAGCATTTT.

The V and J genes are TRBV25-1 and TRBJ1-4; 10 bases are shared with TRBD1. Germline loops: CDR1 MGHDK, CDR2 SYGVNS. V trimming: 1 base; J trimming: 6 bases; junction bases outside the gene matches: 2. The CDR3 has 15 residues. The CDR3 is CASSEFGTGDEKLFF. The CDR3 DNA is TGTGCCAGCAGTGAATTTGGGACAGGGGATGAAAAACTGTTTTTT.

V gene TRBV5-1 combines with J gene TRBJ2-7; D uncertain. The germline V gene has CDR1 SGHRS and CDR2 YFSETQ. The CDR3 extends over 15 amino acids. Between the trimmed V and J ends, which lost 1 base and 1 base, there was a span of 12 bases. The CDR3 DNA reads TGCGCCAGCAGCTTGATCGGTCAGGCTTCCTACGAGCAGTACTTC. Protein: CASSLIGQASYEQYF.

The rearrangement uses TRBV10-2 and TRBJ2-7; TRBD2 matches at 7 bases. Per germline, CDR1 WSHSY and CDR2 SAAADI. With V trimmed by 4 bases and J by 0 bases, 3 bases remained unmatched. The CDR3 totals 14 residues. The CDR3, as DNA: TGCGCCAGCAGTGCAGCGGGAACCTCCTACGAGCAGTACTTC. It specifies CASSAAGTSYEQYF.

The rearrangement joins TRBV28 to TRBJ1-1, with 9 bases that match TRBD1. With 4 bases clipped from V and 4 bases from J, the junction kept 10 bases outside the gene matches. This CDR3 spans 16 amino acids. Per the germline V gene, CDR1 is MDHEN and CDR2 is SYDVKM. The CDR3 region is CASSSTGGRSGTEAFF. CDR3 DNA: TGTGCCAGCAGTTCCACAGGGGGCAGGAGTGGCACTGAAGCTTTCTTT.

Here the CDR3 reads CASRSGTSASTDTQYF. DNA of the CDR3: TGTGCCAGCAGATCCGGGACTAGCGCTAGCACAGATACGCAGTATTTT. V and J are TRBV5-4 and TRBJ2-3, with TRBD2 matching over 10 bases. The trim removed 5 bases at V and 0 bases at J, leaving 6 bases unmatched. Germline assignment: CDR1 SGHNT and CDR2 YYREEE (reference sequence). CDR3 length equals 16 residues.

CDR3 residues: CASSLNRVGVTEAFF. The CDR3 DNA reads as TGTGCCAGCAGCTTAAACAGGGTGGGTGTTACTGAAGCTTTCTTT. The genes are TRBV7-9 and TRBJ1-1; TRBD1 might be the D (6 bases). In germline, CDR1 is SEHNR, CDR2 FQNEAQ (reference sequence). V was clipped by 2 bases and J by 5 bases, with 15 bases between them. The CDR3 totals 15 residues.

This clone was recorded only once. The chain is built from TRBV5-1 and TRBJ2-7; 9 bases agree with TRBD1. J lost 1 base, V lost 5 bases, and 7 bases had no gene match. The CDR3 covers 15 residues. Germline-derived CDR1 and CDR2 are SGHRS and YFSETQ. The CDR3 protein is CASRKTGGTSYEQYF. CDR3 DNA sequence: TGCGCCAGCAGGAAGACAGGGGGGACATCCTACGAGCAGTACTTC.

The chain couples TRBV5-4 to TRBJ2-1; D might be TRBD2 (7 bases). Germline CDR1 and CDR2: SGHNT and YYREEE (reference sequence). The CDR3 loop spans 15 amino acids. Deletions cut 4 bases from V and 9 bases from J, with 20 bases between. CDR3 protein: CASSKDGGRSLEQFF. The CDR3 DNA is TGTGCCAGCAGCAAGGACGGGGGGCGGTCTCTTGAGCAGTTCTTC.

This sequence joins TRBV5-1 and TRBJ2-2; 9 nucleotides match TRBD1. Germline lookup yields CDR1 SGHRS and CDR2 YFSETQ. The V gene end was trimmed by 7 bases and the J gene end by 3 bases; junction bases not matched to a gene: 4. The CDR3 covers 14 residues. The CDR3 DNA follows: TGCGCCAGCGCCCGACAGGGGGACACCGGGGAGCTGTTTTTT. Protein: CASARQGDTGELFF. Based on the CDR3 plus reference TRBV5-1 and TRBJ2-2, the full variable domain is KAGVTQTPRYLIKTRGQQVTLSCSPISGHRSVSWYQQTPGQGLQFLFEYFSETQRNKGNFPGRFSGRQFSNSRSEMNVSTLELGDSALYLCASARQGDTGELFFGEGSRLTVL.

The DNA of the CDR3 is TGTGCCAGCAGCCCTAGCGGTAGCACAGATACGCAGTATTTT. It translates to CASSPSGSTDTQYF. V is TRBV27 and J is TRBJ2-3, with 7 bases that match TRBD2. The V segment lost 6 bases and the J segment 0 bases; nucleotides outside the gene matches: 3. Germline values: CDR1 MNHEY, CDR2 SMNVEV (reference sequence). This CDR3 comprises 14 residues.

The chain recombines TRBV6-5 with TRBJ2-2, with TRBD2 identical over 9 bases. After removal of 6 bases from V and 7 bases from J, the junction contained 6 bases not matched to a gene. The CDR3 is made up of 14 amino acids. In germline, CDR1 is MNHEY, CDR2 SVGAGI. The CDR3 bases are TGTGCCAGCAGACATCTAGCGGGAAACGGGGAGCTGTTTTTT. Translated, it gives CASRHLAGNGELFF.

This clone was recorded a few times. The chain has TRBV13 and TRBJ2-7; 15 bases align to TRBD2. The CDR3 spans 20 residues. The germline gives CDR1 PRHDT, CDR2 FYEKMQ (reference sequence). V gave up 5 bases and J gave up 6 bases; unmatched junction bases: 20. The CDR3 sequence is CASSPYRRTSGRAAPSEQYF. The CDR3 nucleotides read TGTGCCAGCAGCCCCTATCGGAGGACTAGCGGGAGGGCCGCTCCATCCGAGCAGTACTTC.

The chain carries TRBV4-2 and TRBJ2-2; 10 nucleotides agree with TRBD2. V shed 1 base and J 4 bases; nucleotides not matched to a gene: 3. In germline, CDR1 is LGHNA, CDR2 YNFKEQ. The CDR3 contains 16 residues. The CDR3 sequence is CASSQAAGGPTGELFF. The CDR3 DNA reads TGTGCCAGCAGCCAAGCAGCGGGAGGGCCCACCGGGGAGCTGTTTTTT.